Given below is one TCR beta chain in context. Its target is unknown. The sample is drawn from a study of blood T cells in healthy people across ages. Study outcomes and limitations: Conclusively comparing naive with antigen-experienced cells was impossible with unsorted PBMCs.

Caucasian, healthy and from Russia, the donors were aged between roughly 6 and 95. They isolated at least 6 million PBMCs from each sample. This CDR3 region has 14 residues. Germline V gene lookup returns CDR1 MNHEY and CDR2 SVGAGI. Deletions cut 6 bases from V and 8 bases from J, with 17 bases between. A sample-barcoded 5' primer and a J-beta primer mix were used in a second PCR of roughly 6 to 11 cycles. Samples each returned at least 3 million CDR3-containing paired-end reads. MiXCR, applied by TCRdb to the 5' RACE reads, yields one record per CDR3 protein. The profile covers about 1.8 million distinct CDR3 sequences, with 49% appearing a single time and about 2.1% taken by the ten largest.

The sample taken for sequencing was blood. The receptor was isolated from a woman between 35 and 50 years old in good health. The rearrangement links TRBV6-5 to TRBJ2-1, with a possible D match to TRBD2 (5 bases). CDR3 DNA: TGTGCCAGCAGATCCGGGATACGCCGAGATGAGCAGTTCTTC. This codes for CASRSGIRRDEQFF.